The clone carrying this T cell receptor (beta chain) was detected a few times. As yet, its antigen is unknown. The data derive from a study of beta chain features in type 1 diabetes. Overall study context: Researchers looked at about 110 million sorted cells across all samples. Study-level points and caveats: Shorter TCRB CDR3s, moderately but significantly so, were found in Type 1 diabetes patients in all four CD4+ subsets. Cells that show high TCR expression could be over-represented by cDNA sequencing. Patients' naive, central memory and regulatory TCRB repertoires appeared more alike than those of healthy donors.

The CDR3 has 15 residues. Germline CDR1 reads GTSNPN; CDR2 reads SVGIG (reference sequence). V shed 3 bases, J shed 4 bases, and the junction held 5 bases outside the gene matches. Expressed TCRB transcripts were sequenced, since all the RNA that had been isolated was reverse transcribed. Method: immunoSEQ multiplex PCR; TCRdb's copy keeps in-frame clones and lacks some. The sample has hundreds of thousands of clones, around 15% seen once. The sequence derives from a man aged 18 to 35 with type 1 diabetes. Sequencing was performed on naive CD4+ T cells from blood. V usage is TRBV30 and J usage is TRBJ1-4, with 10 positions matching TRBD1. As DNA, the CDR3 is TGTGCCTGGAGACGACAGGGGGCCGGTAATGAAAAACTGTTTTTT. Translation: CAWRRQGAGNEKLFF. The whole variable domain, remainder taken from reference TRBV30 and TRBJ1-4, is SQTIHQWPATLVQPVGSPLSLECTVEGTSNPNLYWYRQAAGRGLQLLFYSVGIGQISSEVPQNLSASRPQDRQFILSSKKLLLSDSGFYLCAWRRQGAGNEKLFFGSGTQLSVL.